The clone carrying this T cell receptor (beta chain) was counted many times. The CDR3 sequence is 14 residues long. Trimming removed 4 bases from V and 8 bases from J, with 16 bases in between. Germline CDR1 and CDR2: LGHDT and YNNKEL (reference sequence). The data derive from a study of T cells in Graves' hyperthyroidism and ophthalmopathy. Authors of the study amplified TCR beta CDR3 regions from RNA transcripts. First-round RT-PCR targeting the TCR CDR3 was performed with the HTBI primer set. MiXCR was run by TCRdb on the multiplex PCR reads, yielding one entry per CDR3 protein. The sample shows 110,000 to 150,000 distinct CDR3 sequences, less than 25% of them seen only once. The PBMCs had their origin in 7.5 to 10 ml of fresh peripheral blood.

The receptor's source is a woman between 45 and 60 years old with Graves' hyperthyroidism that later progressed to Graves' ophthalmopathy. The J gene is TRBJ2-3, the V gene TRBV3-1, with D possibly called TRBD1 or TRBD2 (6 bases each). The sequenced sample was blood. The CDR3 DNA sequence: TGTGCCAGCAGCCTAAGTGGGGGGCGGGGTACGCAGTATTTT. This gives the protein CASSLSGGRGTQYF.